This entry describes one T cell receptor (beta chain). This clone's antigen is unknown. One base away there is no much larger clone; base qualities are not given. The sample is drawn from a study of vaccination and CD4 T cells after COVID-19 (dated 2022 in TCRdb). Context from the whole study: Every convalescent patient had a positive nasal swab PCR test for SARS-CoV-2, with mild disease in roughly ten patients and severe disease in one. The convalescent cohort comprised six males and four females, including two Hispanic individuals, seven Caucasians, two Asians and one multiracial person. Participants got two doses of the Pfizer-BioNTech BNT162b2 vaccine (n=8) or two doses of the Moderna mRNA-1273 vaccine (n=2). Post-COVID blood samples from convalescent patients were collected a median of roughly 100 days after diagnosis, with a range of roughly 35 to 180 days. Post-vaccine blood samples were collected a median of around 10 weeks after the second vaccine dose, ranging from roughly 13 to 241 days. The cultures were stimulated with overlapping spike peptide pools from SARS-CoV-2 and from the common cold coronaviruses HCoV-NL63, HCoV-OC43 and HCoV-229E. In control cultures, a CEFX viral epitope pool was used as positive control, an HIV-1 Nef peptide pool was used as negative control, or no peptide was added. The spike-specific CD4+ TCR repertoire was compared before and after mRNA vaccination in ten to eleven COVID-19 convalescent patients and 4 infection-naive healthy vaccine recipients.

Results and caveats for the whole study, not just this receptor: Relatively few convalescent patients were included in the study, and early timepoints after natural infection were not analyzed. Of the vaccine-specific clones in convalescent patients, 304 of 307, or nearly all, reacted only to SARS-CoV-2 spike and did not cross-react with common cold coronaviruses. An increase in the median number of SARS-CoV-2-reactive clonotypes from roughly 20 after infection to a few dozen after vaccination was observed, but the change was not found to be significant. In convalescent patients, a median about 84% of post-vaccine SARS-CoV-2-reactive clones were detected only after vaccination, and vaccine-specific priming was suggested by this finding.

Read against the paper, the sample's treatment or condition label means: approximately 10-day PBMC culture with coronavirus spike peptide pools or control peptides (ViraFEST assay). The ViraFEST assay was used in the study, in which antigen-specific T cells were expanded with peptide pools and expanded clonotypes were subsequently identified by TCR sequencing. Positive SARS-CoV-2 PCR tests in the convalescent patients dated from March to December 2020, before Alpha, Beta and Delta variants emerged in the United States. PBMCs were cultured at fewer than 2.5 million per well in IMDM supplemented with approximately 5% human AB serum and 8.5 to 10 IU/ml IL-2, with about 10 ug/ml peptide pools added. Half of the culture medium was replaced with fresh IL-2-containing medium on days 3 and 7. After roughly 11 days of culture, CD4+ T cells were isolated by negative selection with the EasySep CD4+ T cell isolation kit. PBMCs were separated from whole blood using Ficoll-Paque Plus gradient centrifugation and then either used fresh or cryopreserved at -140C. Culture conditions were generally each tested in triplicate wells.

Receptor libraries were prepared by PCR. TCR sequencing of DNA from cultured CD4+ T cells used the Oncomine TCR Beta short-read assay at the Johns Hopkins FTIC core. Genomic DNA was extracted from the cultured CD4+ T cells with the QIAamp micro DNA kit. The Oncomine TCR Beta libraries from cultured CD4+ T cells were pooled using unique dual indexes and then sequenced on an Illumina iSeq 100. The paper's data handling went like this. Non-productive sequences were removed, and CDR3s that did not start with C, did not end with F or W, or were shorter than 7 amino acids were discarded. Antigen-specific clonotypes were identified using the MANAFEST web application through comparison of peptide-stimulated wells with reference and other culture wells. An FDR below 0.05, an odds ratio above 5, and a productive frequency above 0.1% in at least two of three replicate wells were required for clones to be considered positive. A clonotype was classed as cross-reactive if the clonotype showed significant expansion both in SARS-CoV-2 spike wells and in at least one common cold coronavirus spike condition. Using R version 3.6.1, CDR3 homology was evaluated through Levenshtein distances (stringdist) along with unrooted phylogenetic trees (ape). Using fastp at Q25 and MiXCR, TCRdb reprocessed the public reads and kept productive beta chains. Each entry merges the rows of one CDR3 protein and shows their most common DNA and genes. What appears here as the V and J calls and clone size reflects TCRdb's work, not the paper's. This sample is represented by about 17,000 distinct CDR3 sequences; almost 40% of them were singletons. The biggest ten clones account for under 9% of the sample.

The CDR3 has 15 amino acids, counting the end cysteine and phenylalanine. CDR3 DNA is the only sequence kept; it has 45 bases, read in frame from the first base. V is pruned by 8 bases and J by 8 bases, leaving 8 bases of the junction without a gene match. The receptor chain draws on TRBV12-3 or TRBV12-4 and TRBJ2-1, and 14 bases in between align with TRBD2. Input material: CD4+ T cells from blood, cultured in vitro. The sequence was obtained from a human donor who had recovered from COVID-19. The nucleotides are TGTGCCAGCGCACTCGGGACTAGCGGGAGTTATGAGCAGTTCTTC. The translation is CASALGTSGSYEQFF.